This TCR beta chain was sequenced during a study of shared clonotypes between healthy human individuals. Germline V gene data show CDR1 as SEHNR and CDR2 as FQNEAQ (reference sequence). This CDR3 spans 13 amino acids. The V end was cut by 0 bases, the J end by 2 bases, with 4 bases between. Profiling relied on immunoSEQ multiplex PCR, and the TCRdb table lists in-frame clones only, not all of them. The sample consists of about 2.4 million clones, more than 85% of them appearing once. As for this clone: In the same sample, other DNA sequences code for this CDR3.

The clonotype was recovered from a man in his late teens or twenties in good health. Some clones in this sample may be carry-over from other donors' samples. The specimen was naive CD4+ T cells from PBMCs. Stated subset: CD45RA+ positively selected. The chain combines TRBV7-9 with TRBJ1-1, with D uncertain. In DNA form, the CDR3 reads TGTGCCAGCAGCTTAGCAGAAAACACTGAAGCTTTCTTT. Translation: CASSLAENTEAFF.